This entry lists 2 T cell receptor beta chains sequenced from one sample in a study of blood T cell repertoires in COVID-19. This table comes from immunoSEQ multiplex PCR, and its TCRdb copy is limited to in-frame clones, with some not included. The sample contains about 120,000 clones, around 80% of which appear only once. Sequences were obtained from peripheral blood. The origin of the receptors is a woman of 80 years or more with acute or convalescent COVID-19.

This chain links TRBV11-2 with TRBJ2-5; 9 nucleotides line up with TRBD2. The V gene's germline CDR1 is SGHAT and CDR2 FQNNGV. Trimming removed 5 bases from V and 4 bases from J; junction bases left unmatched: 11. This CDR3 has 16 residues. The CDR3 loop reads CASSRPGLAISETQYF. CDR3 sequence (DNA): TGTGCCAGCAGCAGGCCGGGACTAGCCATATCAGAGACCCAGTACTTC.

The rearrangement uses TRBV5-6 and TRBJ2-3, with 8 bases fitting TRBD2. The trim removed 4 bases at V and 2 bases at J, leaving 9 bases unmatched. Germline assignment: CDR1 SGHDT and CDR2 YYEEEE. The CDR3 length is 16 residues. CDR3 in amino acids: CASSVPGLGNTDTQYF. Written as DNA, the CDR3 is TGTGCCAGCAGCGTACCGGGACTAGGCAACACAGATACGCAGTATTTT.